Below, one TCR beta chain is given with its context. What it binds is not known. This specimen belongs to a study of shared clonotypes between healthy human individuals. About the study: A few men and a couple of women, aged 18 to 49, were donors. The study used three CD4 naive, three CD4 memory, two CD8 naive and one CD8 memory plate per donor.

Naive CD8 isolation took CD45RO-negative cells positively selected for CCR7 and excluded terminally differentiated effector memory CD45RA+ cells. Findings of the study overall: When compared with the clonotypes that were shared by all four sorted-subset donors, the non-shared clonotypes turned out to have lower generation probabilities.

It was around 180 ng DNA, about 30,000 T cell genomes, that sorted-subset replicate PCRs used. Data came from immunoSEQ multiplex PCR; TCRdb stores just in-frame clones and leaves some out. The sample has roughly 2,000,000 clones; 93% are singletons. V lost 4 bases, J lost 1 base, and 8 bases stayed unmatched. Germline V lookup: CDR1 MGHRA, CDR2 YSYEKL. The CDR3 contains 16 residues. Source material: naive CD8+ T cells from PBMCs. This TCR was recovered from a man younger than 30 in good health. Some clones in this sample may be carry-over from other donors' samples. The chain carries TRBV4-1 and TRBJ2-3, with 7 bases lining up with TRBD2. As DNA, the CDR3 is TGCGCCAGCAGCCCAACTAGCGCCTACGGCACAGATACGCAGTATTTT. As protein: CASSPTSAYGTDTQYF.